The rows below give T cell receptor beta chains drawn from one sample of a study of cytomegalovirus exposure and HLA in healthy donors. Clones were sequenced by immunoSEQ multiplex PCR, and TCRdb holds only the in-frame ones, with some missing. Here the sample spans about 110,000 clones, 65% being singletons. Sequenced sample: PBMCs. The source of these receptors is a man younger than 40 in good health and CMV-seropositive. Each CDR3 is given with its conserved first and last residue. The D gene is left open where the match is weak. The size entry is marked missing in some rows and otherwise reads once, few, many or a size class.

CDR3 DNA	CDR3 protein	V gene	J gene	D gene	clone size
TGTGCCAGCAACGACAGGGTGATGAACGAGCAGTACTTC	CASNDRVMNEQYF	TRBV2	TRBJ2-7	TRBD1	-
TGTGCCAGCAGCTTAAACGATCCCGTGAACGGCTATGGCTACACCTTC	CASSLNDPVNGYGYTF	TRBV7-8	TRBJ1-2	-	-
TGTGCCAGCAGCTTAGATAGTAACTATGGCTACACCTTC	CASSLDSNYGYTF	TRBV11-2	TRBJ1-2	-	-
TGTGCCAGCAGCCTAAAGGACATCTATTCACCCCTCCACTTT	CASSLKDIYSPLHF	TRBV7-9	TRBJ1-6	-	-
TGTGCCAGCAGCTTGGGACAGGGGATTGGGCCCCAGCATTTT	CASSLGQGIGPQHF	TRBV7-6	TRBJ1-5	TRBD1	few
TGTGCCAGCAGCTTAGGGCTGGGGCCGAATTCACCCCTCCACTTT	CASSLGLGPNSPLHF	TRBV7-9	TRBJ1-6	-	-
TGTGCCAGCAGTGACCTTGTCAGGACAGGGATCTACGAGCAGTACTTC	CASSDLVRTGIYEQYF	TRBV2	TRBJ2-7	TRBD1	few
TGCGCCAGCAGCTTGGAGCGCCCACCGGCATCACCCCTCCACTTT	CASSLERPPASPLHF	TRBV5-1	TRBJ1-6	-	few
TGTGCCAGCAGTGACCTAACAGGGATTGATGAGCAGTTCTTC	CASSDLTGIDEQFF	TRBV27	TRBJ2-1	-	-
TGTGCCAGCAGCTTGGGAGCCCATAGCAATCAGCCCCAGCATTTT	CASSLGAHSNQPQHF	TRBV5-6	TRBJ1-5	-	-